Presented here are 18 T cell receptor beta chains from one specimen sequenced in a study of blood T cell repertoires in COVID-19. Libraries were prepared by immunoSEQ multiplex PCR; TCRdb keeps only in-frame clonotypes and omits some of them. Of 95,000 to 150,000 clones in the sample, around 80% were seen once. The sequenced sample consisted of peripheral blood. The receptors originated from a man aged 60 to 69 with active or convalescent COVID-19.

The V and J genes are TRBV4-2 and TRBJ2-5; D uncertain. CDR3 length equals 15 residues. V dropped 0 bases and J dropped 5 bases, with 13 bases sitting between them. The germline V gene encodes CDR1 LGHNA and CDR2 YNFKEQ. As DNA, the CDR3 is TGTGCCAGCAGCCAAGATGTCCCAGCGACGGAGACCCAGTACTTC. Encoded protein: CASSQDVPATETQYF.

The rearrangement joins TRBV9 to TRBJ2-5, with 10 bases lining up with TRBD2. Germline CDR1 is SGDLS and CDR2 is YYNGEE. This CDR3 has 15 amino acids. V shed 2 bases and J 5 bases; nucleotides not matched to a gene: 6. The CDR3 protein is CASSVGAGGHETQYF. CDR3 DNA sequence: TGTGCCAGCAGCGTCGGAGCGGGAGGGCACGAGACCCAGTACTTC.

The chain combines TRBV15 with TRBJ1-1; D not resolved. The CDR3 runs 13 residues. Germline values: CDR1 LNHNV, CDR2 YYDKDF (reference sequence). Trimming removed 0 bases from V and 4 bases from J, with 6 bases in between. For the CDR3, the DNA is TGTGCCACCAGCAGAGAGGCCGCCACTGAAGCTTTCTTT. It is translated as CATSREAATEAFF.

The chain uses TRBV6-5 and TRBJ1-4, with TRBD1 identical over 10 bases. V shed 0 bases and J 7 bases; nucleotides not matched to a gene: 2. In germline, CDR1 is MNHEY, CDR2 SVGAGI. This CDR3 is built from 15 residues. The chain's CDR3 is CASSYSGTGAEKLFF. The CDR3, as DNA: TGTGCCAGCAGTTACTCGGGGACAGGGGCTGAAAAACTGTTTTTT.

The CDR3 DNA is TGTGCCAGCAGCCAAGATGGACTAGCGGGAGGGGGTTGGGAGACCCAGTACTTC. Translated, it gives CASSQDGLAGGGWETQYF. V gene TRBV3-1 (or the pseudogene TRBV3-2) combines with J gene TRBJ2-5; 15 nucleotides align to TRBD2. Germline V lookup: CDR1 LGHDT, CDR2 YNNKEL (reference sequence). V shed 0 bases and J 5 bases; nucleotides not matched to a gene: 7. The CDR3 consists of 18 residues.

The chain joins TRBV6-6 to TRBJ2-2, with TRBD1 matching over 7 bases. In germline, CDR1 is MNHNY, CDR2 SVGAGI (reference sequence). V gave up 6 bases and J gave up 0 bases; unmatched junction bases: 4. CDR3 length: 15 residues. CDR3 loop: CASRGRGTNTGELFF. CDR3 sequence (DNA): TGTGCCAGCAGAGGCAGGGGGACGAACACCGGGGAGCTGTTTTTT.

The V and J genes are TRBV14 and TRBJ2-7; 9 nucleotides align to TRBD1. The germline V gene has CDR1 SGHDN and CDR2 FVKESK. With V trimmed by 4 bases and J by 6 bases, 10 bases remained unmatched. This CDR3 region has 15 residues. The CDR3, as DNA: TGTGCCAGCAGCCCCCTTGGGACAGGGAGTTTCGAGCAGTACTTC. Translation: CASSPLGTGSFEQYF.

The V call is TRBV3-1 (or the pseudogene TRBV3-2), the J call TRBJ2-3; TRBD2 is a possible D gene (6 bases). Germline V lookup: CDR1 LGHDT, CDR2 YNNKEL (reference sequence). The V end was cut by 0 bases, the J end by 0 bases, with 13 bases between. The CDR3 is made up of 17 amino acids. CDR3 nucleotides: TGTGCCAGCAGCCAAGAGTCGGGCGGGATAAGCACAGATACGCAGTATTTT. Its protein is CASSQESGGISTDTQYF.

The chain employs TRBV29-1 and TRBJ1-1; D perhaps matches TRBD1 (5 bases). Deletions cut 6 bases from V and 5 bases from J, with 16 bases between. The CDR3 sequence is 13 residues long. Germline V gives CDR1 SQVTM, CDR2 ANQGSEA. The DNA for the CDR3 is TGCAGCGTCCTCAGGGCGGAGGGAACTGAAGCTTTCTTT. It is translated as CSVLRAEGTEAFF.

This chain connects TRBV28 to TRBJ2-7, with 7 bases fitting TRBD1. Germline V gives CDR1 MDHEN, CDR2 SYDVKM. V was pared by 5 bases and J by 3 bases, with 7 bases of the junction left unmatched. The CDR3 spans 14 residues. CDR3 coding DNA: TGTGCCAGCAGTGAAGGACAGGCGTTCTACGAGCAGTACTTC. Translating it yields CASSEGQAFYEQYF.

J is TRBJ1-5 and V is TRBV7-9; D gene ambiguous. The germline gives CDR1 SEHNR, CDR2 FQNEAQ (reference sequence). V lost 1 base and J lost 2, with 6 bases in between. This CDR3 region has 14 residues. CDR3: CASSLGEGNQPQHF. CDR3 bases: TGTGCCAGCAGCTTAGGCGAGGGCAATCAGCCCCAGCATTTT. Combining the CDR3 with reference TRBV7-9 and TRBJ1-5 gives the whole variable domain DTGVSQNPRHKITKRGQNVTFRCDPISEHNRLYWYRQTLGQGPEFLTYFQNEAQLEKSRLLSDRFSAERPKGSFSTLEIQRTEQGDSAMYLCASSLGEGNQPQHFGDGTRLSIL.

The chain couples TRBV19 to TRBJ2-4; TRBD1 agrees at 8 bases. The germline V gene encodes CDR1 LNHDA and CDR2 SQIVND (reference sequence). The CDR3 has 19 amino acids. With 4 bases clipped from V and 0 bases from J, the junction kept 14 bases outside the gene matches. The CDR3 DNA follows: TGTGCCAGTAGTACGAGGACAGGGCCCGGCGCTGTAGCCAAAAACATTCAGTACTTC. It translates to CASSTRTGPGAVAKNIQYF.

This clone was counted once. The rearrangement uses TRBV25-1 and TRBJ2-2, with no clear D. The CDR3 covers 11 residues. Trimming shortened V by 10 bases and J by 6 bases, and 9 bases separated the two germline ends. Per germline, CDR1 MGHDK and CDR2 SYGVNS. The CDR3 region has the DNA TGTGCCACGAGCCCTCCCGGGGAGCTGTTTTTT. It translates to CATSPPGELFF. Complete variable domain (other parts from reference TRBV25-1 and TRBJ2-2): EADIYQTPRYLVIGTGKKITLECSQTMGHDKMYWYQQDPGMELHLIHYSYGVNSTEKGDLSSESTVSRIRTEHFPLTLESARPSHTSQYLCATSPPGELFFGEGSRLTVL.

The V and J genes are TRBV7-8 and TRBJ2-7; 10 nucleotides align to TRBD1. Looked up from germline, CDR1 is SGHVS and CDR2 is FQNEAQ. The trim removed 0 bases at V and 2 bases at J, leaving 7 bases unmatched. The CDR3 contains 17 residues. In nucleotides, the CDR3 is TGTGCCAGCAGCTTAGCGGTCGGGACAGGGGACCCCTACGAGCAGTACTTC. It translates to CASSLAVGTGDPYEQYF.

The chain uses TRBV27 and TRBJ2-7; D might be TRBD1 (6 bases). This CDR3 has 12 residues. The germline V gene has CDR1 MNHEY and CDR2 SMNVEV (reference sequence). Trimming took 6 bases from V and 2 from J, leaving 8 bases between them. This CDR3 reads CASRTGTYEQYF. In DNA, the CDR3 is TGTGCCAGCAGAACAGGGACCTACGAGCAGTACTTC.

V gene TRBV19 combines with J gene TRBJ1-1, with D perhaps matching TRBD1 (6 bases). V was cut by 6 bases and J by 5 bases, with 10 bases left in between. There are 12 residues in the CDR3. The germline gives CDR1 LNHDA, CDR2 SQIVND (reference sequence). The CDR3 DNA is TGTGCCAGTAGGGTTCAGGGGACTGAAGCTTTCTTT. As protein: CASRVQGTEAFF.

The chain uses TRBV7-2 and TRBJ2-1; 10 bases are a match to TRBD2. CDR3 length: 19 residues. Trimming cost V 3 bases and J 5 bases; bases outside gene matches: 16. Germline V gene data show CDR1 as SGHTA and CDR2 as FQGNSA. DNA for the CDR3: TGTGCCAGCAGCTTCCTCGGTGTCCGACTAGCGGGTTATAACAATGAGCAGTTCTTC. Protein sequence: CASSFLGVRLAGYNNEQFF.

This rearrangement joins TRBV6-5 to TRBJ1-5; TRBD1 aligns across 10 bases. The V segment lost 5 bases and the J segment 6 bases; nucleotides outside the gene matches: 7. This CDR3 comprises 15 residues. Germline loops: CDR1 MNHEY, CDR2 SVGAGI. The CDR3 bases are TGTGCCAGCAGTCGGGACAGGGGTGTAGTTCAGCCCCAGCATTTT. Its translation is CASSRDRGVVQPQHF.